This is a list of T cell receptor beta chains from one sample in a study of blood T cell repertoires in COVID-19. The method was immunoSEQ multiplex PCR; TCRdb's version includes in-frame clones alone and lacks a portion of them. The top ten hold roughly 1.2% of the sample, which has 100,000 to 150,000 clones, approximately 90% seen once. Specimen: peripheral blood. Source of these receptors: a woman of 80 years or more with acute or convalescent COVID-19. Both conserved end residues are part of each CDR3.

v_gene	len	j_gene	CDR3aa
TRBV7-2	15	TRBJ1-6	CASSPRQGPNSPLHF
TRBV5-4	14	TRBJ1-4	CASSLGGSAEKLFF
TRBV28	16	TRBJ1-5	CASSFRTQGSNQPQHF
TRBV7-6	15	TRBJ1-2	CASSPSGQGLYGYTF
TRBV7-2	13	TRBJ1-1	CASSFVPDIEAFF
TRBV5-1	15	TRBJ2-5	CASSLAGTSRETQYF
TRBV5-1	17	TRBJ2-1	CASSSGTGTGGYNEQFF
TRBV28	14	TRBJ2-7	CASSPSGVSYEQYF
TRBV19	14	TRBJ2-5	CASSYRETGETQYF
TRBV10-3	13	TRBJ2-5	CAISESSQETQYF
TRBV11-1	16	TRBJ2-1	CASSFETGGSYNEQFF
TRBV7-8	15	TRBJ2-1	CASSSGLASYNEQFF
TRBV12-3/TRBV12-4	13	TRBJ1-3	CASSLMGGSTIYF
TRBV27	13	TRBJ1-1	CAIRDRPNTEAFF
TRBV21-1	18	TRBJ2-7	CASSKGSYGTGPLYEQYF
TRBV7-6	15	TRBJ2-5	CASSPSEPAEETQYF
TRBV7-2	15	TRBJ2-5	CASSPSGGRGETQYF
TRBV5-1	15	TRBJ1-2	CASSLSGGNNYGYTF
TRBV9	15	TRBJ2-7	CASSETSGRATEQYF
TRBV6-5	14	TRBJ2-2	CASTGLASTGELFF